This is a list of T cell receptor beta chains from one sample in a study of T cell changes during pregnancy in multiple sclerosis. The method was immunoSEQ multiplex PCR; TCRdb's version includes in-frame clones alone and lacks a portion of them. Here the sample spans 40,000 to 50,000 clones, 91% being singletons. Sequencing used CD8+ T cells from peripheral blood mononuclear cells, obtained after pregnancy. Receptor source: a female donor with multiple sclerosis, enrolled in a pregnancy study. The CDR3 runs from the conserved cysteine through the conserved F or W. Each record gives: V gene, J gene, clone size, D gene, CDR3 protein, CDR3 DNA. D genes are given only for firm matches. For some rows the clone size is stated as once, few or many, or as a class when expanded; others skip it.

V gene: TRBV4-1
J gene: TRBJ2-7
clone size: -
D gene: -
CDR3 protein: CASSQEQYSYEQYF
CDR3 DNA: TGCGCCAGCAGCCAAGAACAGTACTCCTACGAGCAGTACTTC

V gene: TRBV25-1
J gene: TRBJ2-5
clone size: -
D gene: -
CDR3 protein: CASSDAGETQYF
CDR3 DNA: TGTGCCAGCAGTGATGCCGGAGAGACCCAGTACTTC

V gene: TRBV5-8
J gene: TRBJ1-2
clone size: -
D gene: -
CDR3 protein: CASSGAGTNGYTF
CDR3 DNA: TGTGCCAGCAGCGGGGCCGGGACAAACGGCTACACCTTC

V gene: TRBV7-2
J gene: TRBJ2-7
clone size: many
D gene: TRBD2
CDR3 protein: CASRWASGANYEQYF
CDR3 DNA: TGTGCCAGCAGGTGGGCTAGCGGGGCGAACTACGAGCAGTACTTC

V gene: TRBV6-5
J gene: TRBJ2-7
clone size: -
D gene: -
CDR3 protein: CASSYRGAGEQYF
CDR3 DNA: TGTGCCAGCAGTTATCGGGGGGCTGGCGAGCAGTACTTC

V gene: TRBV6-5
J gene: TRBJ2-6
clone size: -
D gene: -
CDR3 protein: CASGFSSGANVLTF
CDR3 DNA: TGTGCCAGTGGTTTTAGCTCTGGGGCCAACGTCCTGACTTTC

V gene: TRBV9
J gene: TRBJ2-3
clone size: -
D gene: TRBD2
CDR3 protein: CASSVGRGGLDTQYF
CDR3 DNA: TGTGCCAGCAGCGTAGGCCGGGGGGGCCTGGATACGCAGTATTTT

V gene: TRBV6-1
J gene: TRBJ2-7
clone size: -
D gene: -
CDR3 protein: CASSEVLSPYEQYF
CDR3 DNA: TGTGCCAGCAGCGAAGTCCTAAGTCCCTACGAGCAGTACTTC

V gene: TRBV13
J gene: TRBJ1-3
clone size: once
D gene: TRBD1
CDR3 protein: CASDRGGRNTIYF
CDR3 DNA: TGTGCCAGCGACAGGGGCGGGCGAAACACCATATATTTT

V gene: TRBV7-6
J gene: TRBJ2-2
clone size: -
D gene: -
CDR3 protein: CASSLEGGFANTGELFF
CDR3 DNA: TGTGCCAGCAGCTTAGAAGGGGGATTCGCGAACACCGGGGAGCTGTTTTTT

V gene: TRBV5-1
J gene: TRBJ2-1
clone size: -
D gene: -
CDR3 protein: CASSLREDNEQFF
CDR3 DNA: TGCGCCAGCAGCTTGAGAGAGGACAATGAGCAGTTCTTC

V gene: TRBV27
J gene: TRBJ2-7
clone size: few
D gene: TRBD2
CDR3 protein: CASRPPAGGTYEQYF
CDR3 DNA: TGTGCCAGCAGGCCCCCGGCGGGGGGGACCTACGAGCAGTACTTC

V gene: TRBV2
J gene: TRBJ2-5
clone size: -
D gene: TRBD2
CDR3 protein: CASRERGGRVETQYF
CDR3 DNA: TGTGCCAGCAGAGAACGGGGGGGCCGGGTTGAGACCCAGTACTTC

V gene: TRBV21-1
J gene: TRBJ2-7
clone size: -
D gene: -
CDR3 protein: CASSPTGGLDEQYF
CDR3 DNA: TGTGCCAGCAGCCCGACAGGGGGCTTGGACGAGCAGTACTTC

V gene: TRBV9
J gene: TRBJ2-6
clone size: -
D gene: TRBD2
CDR3 protein: CASSRGRAGANVLTF
CDR3 DNA: TGTGCCAGCAGTAGAGGGAGGGCTGGGGCCAACGTCCTGACTTTC

V gene: TRBV7-9
J gene: TRBJ2-7
clone size: -
D gene: -
CDR3 protein: CASSPGSNYEQYF
CDR3 DNA: TGTGCCAGCAGCCCCGGGTCGAACTACGAGCAGTACTTC

V gene: TRBV6-1
J gene: TRBJ1-2
clone size: medium-sized
D gene: -
CDR3 protein: CASCRETSNYGYTF
CDR3 DNA: TGTGCCAGCTGCCGGGAAACCTCTAACTATGGCTACACCTTC

V gene: TRBV19
J gene: TRBJ1-2
clone size: -
D gene: TRBD1
CDR3 protein: CASSIHRDRGRTGLGYTF
CDR3 DNA: TGTGCCAGTAGTATTCACCGGGACAGGGGGCGAACAGGACTTGGCTACACCTTC

V gene: TRBV7-8
J gene: TRBJ1-2
clone size: -
D gene: TRBD1
CDR3 protein: CASSLAPGQDVRGYGYTF
CDR3 DNA: TGTGCCAGCAGCTTAGCCCCAGGACAGGACGTGCGCGGGTATGGCTACACCTTC

V gene: TRBV19
J gene: TRBJ1-3
clone size: -
D gene: -
CDR3 protein: CASSIRGNTIYF
CDR3 DNA: TGTGCCAGTAGTATTCGTGGAAACACCATATATTTT

V gene: TRBV7-7
J gene: TRBJ2-2
clone size: -
D gene: TRBD2
CDR3 protein: CASSSGGKGGNTGELFF
CDR3 DNA: TGTGCTAGCAGTTCCGGGGGGAAAGGCGGAAACACCGGGGAGCTGTTTTTT

V gene: TRBV5-6
J gene: TRBJ1-2
clone size: -
D gene: -
CDR3 protein: CASLTASNYGYTF
CDR3 DNA: TGTGCCAGCCTAACAGCCTCTAACTATGGCTACACCTTC

V gene: TRBV27
J gene: TRBJ2-1
clone size: -
D gene: TRBD2
CDR3 protein: CASSLAGGQSEQFF
CDR3 DNA: TGTGCCAGCAGTTTAGCGGGGGGGCAAAGTGAGCAGTTCTTC

V gene: TRBV15
J gene: TRBJ2-3
clone size: -
D gene: -
CDR3 protein: CATSSPIAESTDTQYF
CDR3 DNA: TGTGCCACCAGCAGCCCAATAGCGGAGAGCACAGATACGCAGTATTTT